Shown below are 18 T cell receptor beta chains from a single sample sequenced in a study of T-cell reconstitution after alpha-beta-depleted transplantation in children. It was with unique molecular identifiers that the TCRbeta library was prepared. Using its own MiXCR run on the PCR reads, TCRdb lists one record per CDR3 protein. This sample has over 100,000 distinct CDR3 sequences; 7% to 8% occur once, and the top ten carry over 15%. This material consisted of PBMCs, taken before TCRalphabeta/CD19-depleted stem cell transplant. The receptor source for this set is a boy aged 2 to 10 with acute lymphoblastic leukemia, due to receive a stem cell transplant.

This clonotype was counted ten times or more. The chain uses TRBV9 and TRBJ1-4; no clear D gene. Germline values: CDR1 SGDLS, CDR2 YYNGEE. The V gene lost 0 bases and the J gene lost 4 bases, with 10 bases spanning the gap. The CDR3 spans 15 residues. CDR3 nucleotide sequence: TGTGCCAGCAGCGTAGGAGGCTTCCTTAATGAAAAACTGTTTTTT. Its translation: CASSVGGFLNEKLFF.

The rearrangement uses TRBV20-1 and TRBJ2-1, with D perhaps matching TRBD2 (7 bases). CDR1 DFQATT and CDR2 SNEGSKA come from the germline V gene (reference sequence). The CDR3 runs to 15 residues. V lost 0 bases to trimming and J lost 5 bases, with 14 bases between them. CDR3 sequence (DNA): TGCAGTGCTAGAGAGGGGGGGCGTTTGAACAATGAGCAGTTCTTC. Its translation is CSAREGGRLNNEQFF.

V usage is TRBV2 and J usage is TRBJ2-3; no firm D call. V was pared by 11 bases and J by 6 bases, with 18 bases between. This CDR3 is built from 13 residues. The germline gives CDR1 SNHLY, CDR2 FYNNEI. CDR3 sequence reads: CAFSLAFGDTQYF. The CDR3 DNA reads TGTGCCTTCAGTTTGGCCTTCGGGGATACGCAGTATTTT. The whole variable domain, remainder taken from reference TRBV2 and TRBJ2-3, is EPEVTQTPSHQVTQMGQEVILRCVPISNHLYFYWYRQILGQKVEFLVSFYNNEISEKSEIFDDQFSVERPDGSNFTLKIRSTKLEDSAMYFCAFSLAFGDTQYFGPGTRLTVL.

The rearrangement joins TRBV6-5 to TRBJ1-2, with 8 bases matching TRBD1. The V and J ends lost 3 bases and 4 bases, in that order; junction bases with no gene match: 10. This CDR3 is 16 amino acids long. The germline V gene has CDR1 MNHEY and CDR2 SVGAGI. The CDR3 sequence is CASSYGGTGLTYGYTF. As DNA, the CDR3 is TGTGCCAGCAGTTATGGGGGGACAGGCCTGACCTATGGCTACACCTTC.

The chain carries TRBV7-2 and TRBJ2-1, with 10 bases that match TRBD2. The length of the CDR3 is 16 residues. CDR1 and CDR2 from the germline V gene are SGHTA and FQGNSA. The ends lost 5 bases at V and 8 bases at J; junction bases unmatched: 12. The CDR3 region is CASSTVSGGAVDEQFF. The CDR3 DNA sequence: TGTGCCAGCAGCACCGTAAGCGGGGGGGCCGTGGATGAGCAGTTCTTC.

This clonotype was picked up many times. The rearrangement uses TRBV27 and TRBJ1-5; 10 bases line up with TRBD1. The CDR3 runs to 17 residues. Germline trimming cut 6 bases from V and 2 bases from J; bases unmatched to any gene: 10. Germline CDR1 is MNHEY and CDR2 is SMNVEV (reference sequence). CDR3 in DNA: TGTGCCAGCAGCCTTGACAGGGGGCGCGGAGGCAATCAGCCCCAGCATTTT. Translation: CASSLDRGRGGNQPQHF.

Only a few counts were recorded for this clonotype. In DNA, the CDR3 is TGTGCCAGCAGCGTAGGGGGGGGCGGGGAGACCCAGTACTTC. It codes for CASSVGGGGETQYF. The V call is TRBV9, the J call TRBJ2-5, with D tentatively TRBD2 (7 bases). Per the germline V gene, CDR1 is SGDLS and CDR2 is YYNGEE. The CDR3 length is 14 residues. Trimming removed 0 bases from V and 5 bases from J, with 11 bases in between.

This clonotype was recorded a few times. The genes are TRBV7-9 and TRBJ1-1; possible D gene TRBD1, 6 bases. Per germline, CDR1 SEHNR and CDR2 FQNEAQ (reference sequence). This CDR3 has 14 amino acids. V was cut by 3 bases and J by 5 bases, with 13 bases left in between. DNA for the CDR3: TGTGCCAGCAGCTTTGGGGGCTTTAAGACTGAAGCTTTCTTT. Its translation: CASSFGGFKTEAFF.

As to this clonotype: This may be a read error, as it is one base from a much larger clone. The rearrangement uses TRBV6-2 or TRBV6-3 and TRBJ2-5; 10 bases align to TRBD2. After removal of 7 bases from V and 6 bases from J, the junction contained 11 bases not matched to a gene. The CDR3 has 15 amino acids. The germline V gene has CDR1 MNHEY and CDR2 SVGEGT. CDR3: CASTMRSGGIQTQYF. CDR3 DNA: TGTGCCAGCACCATGCGTAGCGGGGGGATCCAGACCCAGTACTTC.

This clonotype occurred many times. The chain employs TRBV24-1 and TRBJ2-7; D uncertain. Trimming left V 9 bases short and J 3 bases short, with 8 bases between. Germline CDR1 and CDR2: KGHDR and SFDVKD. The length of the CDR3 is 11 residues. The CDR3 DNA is TGTGCCACCCCGGTGGGCTACGAGCAGTACTTC. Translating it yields CATPVGYEQYF.

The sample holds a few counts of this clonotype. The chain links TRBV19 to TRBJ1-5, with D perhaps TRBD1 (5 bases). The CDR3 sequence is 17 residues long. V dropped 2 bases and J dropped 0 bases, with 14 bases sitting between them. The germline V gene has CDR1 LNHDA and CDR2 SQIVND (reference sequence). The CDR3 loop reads CASSIRGRGTSNQPQHF. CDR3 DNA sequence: TGTGCCAGTAGTATACGGGGCCGGGGTACTAGCAATCAGCCCCAGCATTTT.

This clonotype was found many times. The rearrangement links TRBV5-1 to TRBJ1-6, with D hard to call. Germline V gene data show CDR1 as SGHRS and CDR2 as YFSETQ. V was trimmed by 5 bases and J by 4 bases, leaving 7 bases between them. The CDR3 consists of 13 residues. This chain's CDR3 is CASREGYNSPLHF. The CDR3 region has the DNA TGCGCCAGCAGAGAGGGATATAATTCACCCCTCCACTTT. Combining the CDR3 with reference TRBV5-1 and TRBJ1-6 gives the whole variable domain KAGVTQTPRYLIKTRGQQVTLSCSPISGHRSVSWYQQTPGQGLQFLFEYFSETQRNKGNFPGRFSGRQFSNSRSEMNVSTLELGDSALYLCASREGYNSPLHFGNGTRLTVT.

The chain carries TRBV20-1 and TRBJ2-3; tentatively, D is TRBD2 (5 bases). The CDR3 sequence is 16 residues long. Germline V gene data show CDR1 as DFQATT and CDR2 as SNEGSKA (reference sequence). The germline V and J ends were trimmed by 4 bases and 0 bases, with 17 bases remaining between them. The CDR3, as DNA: TGCAGTGCTACCCCGGCGAGCGGAAAGAGCACAGATACGCAGTATTTT. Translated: CSATPASGKSTDTQYF.

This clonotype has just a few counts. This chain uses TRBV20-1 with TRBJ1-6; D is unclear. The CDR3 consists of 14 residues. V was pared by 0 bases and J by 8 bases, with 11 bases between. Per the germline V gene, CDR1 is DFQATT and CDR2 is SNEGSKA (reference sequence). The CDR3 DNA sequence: TGCAGTGCTAGAGAAGGCCCTTTCTATTCACCCCTCCACTTT. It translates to CSAREGPFYSPLHF.

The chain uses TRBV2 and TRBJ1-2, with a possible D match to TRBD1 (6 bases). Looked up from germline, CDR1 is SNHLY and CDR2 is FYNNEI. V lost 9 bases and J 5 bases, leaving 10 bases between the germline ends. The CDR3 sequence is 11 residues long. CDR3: CAREGTYGYTF. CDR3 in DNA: TGTGCCAGGGAGGGGACATATGGCTACACCTTC.

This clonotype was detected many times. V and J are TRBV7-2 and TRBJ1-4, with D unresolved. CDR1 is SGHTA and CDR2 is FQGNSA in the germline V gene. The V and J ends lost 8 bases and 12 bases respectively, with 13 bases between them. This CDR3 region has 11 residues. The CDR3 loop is CASSLSRELFF. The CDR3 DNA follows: TGTGCCAGCTCCCTCTCCCGGGAACTGTTTTTT.

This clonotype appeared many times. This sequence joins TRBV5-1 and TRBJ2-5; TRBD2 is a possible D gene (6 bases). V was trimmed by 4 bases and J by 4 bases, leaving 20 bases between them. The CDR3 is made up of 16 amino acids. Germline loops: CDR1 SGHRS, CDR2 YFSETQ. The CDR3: CASSLGSFRESETQYF. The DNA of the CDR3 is TGCGCCAGCAGCCTGGGGTCGTTCCGGGAGTCAGAGACCCAGTACTTC.

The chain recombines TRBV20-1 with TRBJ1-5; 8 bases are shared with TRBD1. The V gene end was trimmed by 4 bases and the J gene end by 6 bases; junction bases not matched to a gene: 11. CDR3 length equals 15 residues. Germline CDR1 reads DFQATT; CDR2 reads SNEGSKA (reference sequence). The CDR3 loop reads CSATTGGSWGQPQHF. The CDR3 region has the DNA TGCAGTGCTACCACAGGGGGATCATGGGGTCAGCCCCAGCATTTT.